Below, one TCR beta chain is given with its context. There are 15 residues in the CDR3. Germline values: CDR1 SGHDT, CDR2 YYEEEE. The ends lost 5 bases at V and 0 bases at J; junction bases unmatched: 6. The record originates from a study of PD-1 blockade in classical Hodgkin lymphoma. Every single patient, without exception, relapsed after autologous stem cell transplantation, and brentuximab vedotin exposure varied. Profiled with immunoSEQ multiplex PCR; TCRdb holds only in-frame clones, not every one. Of some 100,000 clones listed, roughly 89% are singletons. The sequenced sample was peripheral blood mononuclear cells (PBMCs), obtained at baseline. The chain links TRBV5-6 to TRBJ2-7; 9 bases are a match to TRBD1. This TCR was recovered from a human donor with classical Hodgkin lymphoma. CDR3 DNA sequence: TGTGCCAGCAGTCGTGGGACAGGGAGCTCCTACGAGCAGTACTTC. This codes for CASSRGTGSSYEQYF.